This TCR beta chain is drawn from a study of T cell responses to AZD1222 COVID-19 vaccine (dated by TCRdb to about 2021). In the study overall: AZD1222 recipients given second doses at about 4 weeks or at about 12 weeks were pooled, since spike-specific TCR depth and breadth were not found to differ between the two schedules. TCR sequencing covered some 250 trial participants: some 210 given two doses of AZD1222 and 26 given two doses of MenACWY control vaccine. Enrollment into the trials was organized by age into subgroups of 18-55, 56-69 and 70-plus years, and those subgroups contained about 150, 27 and 61 TCR-sequenced participants, respectively.

The time point label on this specimen signifies: baseline before first vaccination. Vaccinee samples were obtained from the UK trials COV001 and COV002, which included a single-blind randomized controlled phase 2/3 trial of AZD1222 (ChAdOx1 nCoV-19) in healthy adults. Trial participant PBMC samples were collected at day 0 and day 28 after the second dose for TCRbeta chain sequencing. Cut back by 4 bases and 3 bases, the V and J ends lie 13 bases apart. The CDR3 starts with the cysteine, ends with the phenylalanine, and has 14 residues. Only CDR3 DNA is held: 42 bases, read in frame from base 1. According to the germline V gene (reference sequence), CDR1 reads LNHDA and CDR2 reads SQIVND. The CDR3 regions of human TCRbeta chains were analyzed by immunosequencing. The original methods were these. TCRs in the repertoires were matched against a reference library of SARS-CoV-2-specific TCRs that had been generated with the MIRA antigen-specificity platform. Breadth was defined as the fraction of unique TCRs that were SARS-CoV-2-associated. Depth was defined as the fraction of total T cells that were SARS-CoV-2-associated. Using the MIRA data, every spike-specific TCR was mapped to the spike region that the TCR reacted to and assigned to either a CD4 or a CD8 class. Log10-transformed breadth and depth values were compared by one-way ANOVA with Sidak's multiple comparisons tests. Not all clones reach the TCRdb copy of this immuneACCESS table, which keeps in-frame sequences only. Checked studies attribute under half of the gap to unresolved V genes and leave the rest unexplained. V and J calls and clone size come straight from that table; D and trimming were deduced from the DNA. In all, the sample holds over 55,000 clones, and around 84% of those were seen once. The top ten constitute under 8% of the sample.

The paper as a whole reports these results and caveats: The whole spike protein was spanned by vaccine-associated CD4 TCRs, and dominant responses were seen in regions 160-218 and 743-854. Epitopes outside the regions mutated in the B.1.351 and B.1.1.7 variants were reportedly recognized by nearly half of the unique spike-specific TCRs. Most participants were white British and females outnumbered males, and the authors suggested that clonal diversity may have been underestimated. Conclusions about previously exposed vaccinees are limited because only a handful of AZD1222 recipients were SARS-CoV-2 seropositive at baseline. No day 14 peak-response samples were available, so repertoires were characterized only after the peak T cell response. In the small 56-69-year group, the increase in depth fell short of significance, most likely because of low power. Spike-specific TCR breadth and depth rose significantly after two AZD1222 doses compared with day 0 and with MenACWY recipients.

For this clone: Its antigen target is currently unknown. No base quality information exists; no much larger clone differs at one position.

This chain is built from TRBV19 and TRBJ2-7, with the D segment possibly TRBD1 or TRBD2, each aligning over 5 bases. Here the sequenced sample was peripheral blood, taken on day 0 of AZD1222 vaccination. This receptor was identified in an adult in good health. The CDR3 is CASSTPGLSYEQYF. In nucleotides, the sequence is TGTGCCAGTAGTACCCCGGGGCTGAGCTACGAGCAGTACTTC.